This TCR beta chain was observed in a study of T cells in Graves' hyperthyroidism and ophthalmopathy. Many counts were recorded for this clonotype. Its antigen is unidentified. Study-wide results and limits: Through a model of 13 V-J features, ophthalmopathy was separated from stable hyperthyroidism.

RNA transcripts were the template for amplifying TCR beta CDR3 regions. TCR CDR3 regions were first amplified by RT-PCR with HTBI primers. TCRdb passed the multiplex PCR reads through MiXCR, listing each CDR3 protein once. The profile covers some 460,000 distinct CDR3 sequences, with approximately 14% appearing a single time and 7.7% taken by the ten largest. The hyperthyroidism patients had all been newly diagnosed, and their disease duration was under 2 months. Their ages ranged from 18 to 65 years. V was trimmed by 3 bases and J by 0 bases, leaving 9 bases between them. The CDR3 runs to 14 residues. In germline, CDR1 is ENHRY, CDR2 SYGVKD.

Sequencing used blood. V usage is TRBV10-3 and J usage is TRBJ2-7; weak D call: TRBD2 (5 bases). The receptor comes from a woman aged 18-29 years with Graves' hyperthyroidism. CDR3 residues: CAISEPGSSYEQYF. DNA of the CDR3: TGTGCCATCAGTGAACCGGGAAGCTCCTACGAGCAGTACTTC.